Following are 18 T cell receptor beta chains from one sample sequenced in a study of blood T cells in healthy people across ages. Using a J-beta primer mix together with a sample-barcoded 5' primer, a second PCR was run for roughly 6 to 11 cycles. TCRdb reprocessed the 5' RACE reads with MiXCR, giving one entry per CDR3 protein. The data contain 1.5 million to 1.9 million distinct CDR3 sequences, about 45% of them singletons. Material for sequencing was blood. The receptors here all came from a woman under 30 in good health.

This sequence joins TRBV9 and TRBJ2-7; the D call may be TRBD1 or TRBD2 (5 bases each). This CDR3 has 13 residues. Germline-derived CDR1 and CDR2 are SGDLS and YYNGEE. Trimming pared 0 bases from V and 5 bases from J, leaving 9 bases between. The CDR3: CASSVEGTDEQYF. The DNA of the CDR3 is TGTGCCAGCAGCGTAGAAGGGACGGACGAGCAGTACTTC.

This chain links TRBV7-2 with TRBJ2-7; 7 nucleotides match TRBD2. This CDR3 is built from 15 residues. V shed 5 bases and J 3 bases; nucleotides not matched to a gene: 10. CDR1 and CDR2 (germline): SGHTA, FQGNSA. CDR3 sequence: CASSPPLADFYEQYF. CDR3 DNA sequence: TGTGCCAGCAGCCCCCCTCTAGCGGACTTCTACGAGCAGTACTTC.

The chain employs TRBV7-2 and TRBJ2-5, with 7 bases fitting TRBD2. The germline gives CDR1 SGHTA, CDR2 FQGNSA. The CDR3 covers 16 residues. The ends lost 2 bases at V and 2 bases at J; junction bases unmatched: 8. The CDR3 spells CASSLSIRGGQETQYF. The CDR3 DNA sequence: TGTGCCAGCAGCTTATCAATACGGGGAGGGCAAGAGACCCAGTACTTC.

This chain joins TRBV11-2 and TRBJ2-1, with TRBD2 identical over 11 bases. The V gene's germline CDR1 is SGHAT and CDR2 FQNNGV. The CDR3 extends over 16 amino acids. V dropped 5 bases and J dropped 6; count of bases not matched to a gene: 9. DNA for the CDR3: TGTGCCAGCAGCCTGCTAGCGGGGGGCCACTCCAATGAGCAGTTCTTC. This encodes CASSLLAGGHSNEQFF.

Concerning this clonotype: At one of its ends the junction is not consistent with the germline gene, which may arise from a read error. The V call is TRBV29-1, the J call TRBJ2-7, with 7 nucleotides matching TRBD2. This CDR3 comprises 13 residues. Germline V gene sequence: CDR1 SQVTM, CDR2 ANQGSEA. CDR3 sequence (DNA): TGCTGCGTTCAGTACGGGGGGAGGTACGAGCAGTACTTC. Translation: CCVQYGGRYEQYF.

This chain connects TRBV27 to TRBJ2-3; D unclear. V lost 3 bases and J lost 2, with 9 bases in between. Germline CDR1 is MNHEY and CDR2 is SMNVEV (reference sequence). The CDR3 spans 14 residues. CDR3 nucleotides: TGTGCCAGCAGTTTTAGTAGGATCACAGATACGCAGTATTTT. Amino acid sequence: CASSFSRITDTQYF.

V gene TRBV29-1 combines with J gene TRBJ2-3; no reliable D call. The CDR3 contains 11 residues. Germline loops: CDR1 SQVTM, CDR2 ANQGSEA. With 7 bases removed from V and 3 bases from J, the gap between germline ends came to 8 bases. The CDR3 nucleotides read TGCAGCGGGTCGTGGACAGATACGCAGTATTTT. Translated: CSGSWTDTQYF.

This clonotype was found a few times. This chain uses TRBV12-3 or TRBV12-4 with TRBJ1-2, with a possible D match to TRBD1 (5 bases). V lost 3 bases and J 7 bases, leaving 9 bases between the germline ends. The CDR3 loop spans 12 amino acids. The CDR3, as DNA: TGTGCCAGCAGTTTGTTCGGGGCTGGCTACACCTTC. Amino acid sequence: CASSLFGAGYTF.

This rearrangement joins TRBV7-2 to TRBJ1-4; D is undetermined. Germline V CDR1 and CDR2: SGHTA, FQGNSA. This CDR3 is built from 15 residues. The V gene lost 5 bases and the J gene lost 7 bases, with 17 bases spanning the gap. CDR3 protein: CASSELALTTEKLFF. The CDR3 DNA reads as TGTGCCAGCAGCGAATTGGCATTGACGACTGAAAAACTGTTTTTT.

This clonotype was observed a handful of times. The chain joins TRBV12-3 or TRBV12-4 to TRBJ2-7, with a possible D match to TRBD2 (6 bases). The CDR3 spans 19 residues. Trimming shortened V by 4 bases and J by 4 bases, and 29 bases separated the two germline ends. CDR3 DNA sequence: TGTGCCAGCAGTTCTCAATCCTCATGGGGGAGGAGCCCCTCGTACGAGCAGTACTTC. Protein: CASSSQSSWGRSPSYEQYF.

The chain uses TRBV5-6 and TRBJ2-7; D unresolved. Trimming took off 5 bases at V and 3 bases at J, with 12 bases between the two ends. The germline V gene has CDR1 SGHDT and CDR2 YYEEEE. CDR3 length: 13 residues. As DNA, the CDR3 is TGTGCCAGCAGTAAACCGACCGGCTACGAGCAGTACTTC. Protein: CASSKPTGYEQYF.

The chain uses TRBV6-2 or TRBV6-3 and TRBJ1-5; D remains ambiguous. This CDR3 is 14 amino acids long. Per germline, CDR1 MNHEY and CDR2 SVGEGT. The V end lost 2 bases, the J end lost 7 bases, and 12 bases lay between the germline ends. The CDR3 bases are TGTGCCAGCAGTTACGGTTCCAGGATCCAGCCCCAGCATTTT. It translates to CASSYGSRIQPQHF.

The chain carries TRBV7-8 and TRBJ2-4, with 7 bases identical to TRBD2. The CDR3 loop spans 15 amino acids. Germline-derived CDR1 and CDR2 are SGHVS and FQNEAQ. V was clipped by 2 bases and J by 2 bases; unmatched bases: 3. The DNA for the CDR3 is TGTGCCAGCAGCTTAACGGGAGGACCCAAAAACATTCAGTACTTC. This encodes CASSLTGGPKNIQYF.

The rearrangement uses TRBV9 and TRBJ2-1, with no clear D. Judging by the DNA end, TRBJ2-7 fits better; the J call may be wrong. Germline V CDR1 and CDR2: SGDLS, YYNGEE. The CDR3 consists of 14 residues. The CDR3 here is CASSVGVQYNEQYF. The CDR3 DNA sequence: TGTGCCAGCAGCGTAGGGGTACAATACAATGAGCAGTACTTC.

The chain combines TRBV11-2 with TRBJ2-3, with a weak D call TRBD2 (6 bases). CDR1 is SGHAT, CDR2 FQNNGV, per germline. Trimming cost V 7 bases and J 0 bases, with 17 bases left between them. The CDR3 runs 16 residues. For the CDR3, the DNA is TGTGCCAGCACCTACCTGAAGGGGACTAGCACAGATACGCAGTATTTT. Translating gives CASTYLKGTSTDTQYF.

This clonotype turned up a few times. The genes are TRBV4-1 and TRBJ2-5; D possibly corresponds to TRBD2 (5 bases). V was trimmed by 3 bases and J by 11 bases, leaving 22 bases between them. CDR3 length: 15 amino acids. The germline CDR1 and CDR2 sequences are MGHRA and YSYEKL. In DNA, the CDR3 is TGCGCCAGCAGCCACCCATCCGGGGTTACCGGGGAGCAGTACTTC. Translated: CASSHPSGVTGEQYF.

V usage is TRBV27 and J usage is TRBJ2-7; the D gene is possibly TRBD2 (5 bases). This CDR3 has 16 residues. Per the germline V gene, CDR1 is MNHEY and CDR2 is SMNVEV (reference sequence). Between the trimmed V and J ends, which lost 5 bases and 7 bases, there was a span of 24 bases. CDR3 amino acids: CASSPLAERSYNEQYF. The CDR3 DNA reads TGTGCCAGCAGTCCTTTGGCAGAGCGGAGCTACAATGAGCAGTACTTC.

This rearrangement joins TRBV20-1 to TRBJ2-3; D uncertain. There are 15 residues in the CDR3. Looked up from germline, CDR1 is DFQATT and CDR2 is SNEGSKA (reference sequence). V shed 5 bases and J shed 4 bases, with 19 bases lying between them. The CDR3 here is CSAAPLVRGADTQYF. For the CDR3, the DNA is TGCAGTGCTGCCCCTCTGGTGAGAGGTGCAGATACGCAGTATTTT.